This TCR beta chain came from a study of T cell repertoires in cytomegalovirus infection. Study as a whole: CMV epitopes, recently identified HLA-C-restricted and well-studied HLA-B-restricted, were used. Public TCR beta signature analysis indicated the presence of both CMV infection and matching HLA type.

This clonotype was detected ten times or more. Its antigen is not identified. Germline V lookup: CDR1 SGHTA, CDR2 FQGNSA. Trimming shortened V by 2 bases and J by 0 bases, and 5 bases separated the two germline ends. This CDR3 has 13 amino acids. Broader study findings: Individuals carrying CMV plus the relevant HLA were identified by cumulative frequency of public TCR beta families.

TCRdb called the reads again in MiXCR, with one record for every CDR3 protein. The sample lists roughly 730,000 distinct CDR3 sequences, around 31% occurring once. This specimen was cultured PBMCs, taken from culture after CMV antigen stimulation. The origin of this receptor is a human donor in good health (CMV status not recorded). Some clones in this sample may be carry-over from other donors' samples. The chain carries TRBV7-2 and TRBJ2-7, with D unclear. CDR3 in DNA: TGTGCCAGCAGCTTACGTCCCTCCTACGAGCAGTACTTC. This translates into CASSLRPSYEQYF.